The 24 T cell receptor beta chains listed next were all sequenced from one sample in a study of blood T cell repertoires in COVID-19. The data were produced by immunoSEQ multiplex PCR, yet TCRdb's version contains in-frame clones alone and is incomplete. The table has fewer than 200,000 clones, about 85% seen once. Sample: peripheral blood. Source of these receptors: a human donor with acute or convalescent COVID-19. The donor label of this sample is uncertain.

The chain links TRBV7-9 to TRBJ2-2; D call uncertain. Trimming left V 7 bases short and J 3 bases short, with 6 bases between. Germline values: CDR1 SEHNR, CDR2 FQNEAQ (reference sequence). This CDR3 contains 12 residues. CDR3 DNA: TGTGCCAGCACGCGGTACACCGGGGAGCTGTTTTTT. Amino acid sequence: CASTRYTGELFF.

In its sample, this clone was seen a few times. This rearrangement joins TRBV5-4 to TRBJ1-6; weak D call: TRBD1 (6 bases). Deletions cut 4 bases from V and 6 bases from J, with 17 bases between. The CDR3 is 16 residues long. In germline, CDR1 is SGHNT, CDR2 YYREEE (reference sequence). The CDR3 protein is CASSGGAQNRNSPLHF. The CDR3 DNA reads TGTGCCAGCAGCGGGGGGGCGCAAAACCGTAATTCACCCCTCCACTTT.

The chain employs TRBV4-1 and TRBJ2-2, with 13 bases identical to TRBD2. After removal of 1 base from V and 6 bases from J, the junction contained 8 bases not matched to a gene. The germline V gene encodes CDR1 MGHRA and CDR2 YSYEKL. The CDR3 contains 18 residues. DNA of the CDR3: TGCGCCAGCAGCCAAGGACTAGCGGGGGGCCGACTGGCCGGGGAGCTGTTTTTT. Translation gives CASSQGLAGGRLAGELFF.

V and J are TRBV6-5 and TRBJ1-6; D not certain. There are 14 residues in the CDR3. Trimming cost V 7 bases and J 9 bases, with 16 bases left between them. Germline V gene data show CDR1 as MNHEY and CDR2 as SVGAGI. In DNA, the CDR3 is TGTGCCAGCATAGCGCGTACTTTCGGTTCACCCCTCCACTTT. Protein: CASIARTFGSPLHF.

The chain carries TRBV30 and TRBJ1-1; D may be TRBD1 (5 bases). The CDR3 runs 13 residues. Per the germline V gene, CDR1 is GTSNPN and CDR2 is SVGIG (reference sequence). The ends were cut back, 3 bases at V and 1 base at J, with 9 bases in the middle. CDR3 coding DNA: TGTGCCTGGAGCGCAGACAGGAACACTGAAGCTTTCTTT. This codes for CAWSADRNTEAFF.

This clone was seen once. This same CDR3 is encoded by further DNA sequences in the sample. The J gene is TRBJ1-1, the V gene TRBV7-9; D perhaps matches TRBD1 (5 bases). The length of the CDR3 is 13 residues. Per the germline V gene, CDR1 is SEHNR and CDR2 is FQNEAQ (reference sequence). The V end lost 1 base, the J end lost 5 bases, and 8 bases lay between the germline ends. DNA for the CDR3: TGTGCCAGCAGCTTAGGGGGCGGTACTGAAGCTTTCTTT. It translates to CASSLGGGTEAFF.

The chain joins TRBV27 to TRBJ1-2; D is possibly TRBD1 (5 bases). Germline CDR1 MNHEY, CDR2 SMNVEV (reference sequence). There are 13 residues in the CDR3. V shed 2 bases and J shed 8 bases, with 12 bases lying between them. The CDR3 region has the DNA TGTGCCAGCAGTTTAAGGCAGGGAGGCGGCTACACCTTC. The encoded protein is CASSLRQGGGYTF.

This chain joins TRBV7-2 and TRBJ2-3, with 9 nucleotides matching TRBD2. J lost 7 bases, V lost 0 bases, and 11 bases had no gene match. This CDR3 contains 17 residues. Germline loops: CDR1 SGHTA, CDR2 FQGNSA. The CDR3 spells CASSLAPGAGGPNTQYF. Here the CDR3 DNA reads TGTGCCAGCAGCTTAGCCCCGGGGGCGGGGGGGCCTAATACGCAGTATTTT.

This clone has more than one count but fewer than ten. This CDR3 reads CASSLSGASTDTQYF. The DNA for the CDR3 is TGCGCCAGCAGCTTGTCAGGGGCGAGCACAGATACGCAGTATTTT. The V call is TRBV5-1, the J call TRBJ2-3; possible D gene TRBD1, 6 bases. Germline loops: CDR1 SGHRS, CDR2 YFSETQ. This CDR3 is built from 15 residues. Trimming removed 1 base at V and 0 bases at J, with 9 bases between.

V gene TRBV24-1 combines with J gene TRBJ1-3; TRBD1 matches at 10 bases. The CDR3 has 17 amino acids. V shed 7 bases and J 0 bases; nucleotides not matched to a gene: 8. Germline assignment: CDR1 KGHDR and CDR2 SFDVKD. This CDR3 reads CATRTTGGNNSGNTIYF. The CDR3 coding sequence is TGTGCCACCAGGACGACAGGGGGCAACAACTCTGGAAACACCATATATTTT.

In its sample, this clone was seen once. This rearrangement joins TRBV7-2 to TRBJ1-6; D might be TRBD1 (6 bases). The length of the CDR3 is 16 residues. The V end lost 1 base, the J end lost 2 bases, and 9 bases lay between the germline ends. Germline CDR1 is SGHTA and CDR2 is FQGNSA. The CDR3 DNA sequence: TGTGCCAGCAGCTTAGGGCAGGGGACCTATAATTCACCCCTCCACTTT. It codes for CASSLGQGTYNSPLHF.

CDR3 DNA sequence: TGTGCCAGCAGTTACTCAGGGCCCCTCAAGGGGCAGCCCCAGCATTTT. It yields the protein CASSYSGPLKGQPQHF. V usage is TRBV6-5 and J usage is TRBJ1-5, with TRBD1 as a possible D gene (5 bases). The CDR3 runs 16 residues. Trimming left V 0 bases short and J 7 bases short, with 16 bases between. Germline loops: CDR1 MNHEY, CDR2 SVGAGI.

The J gene is TRBJ1-3, the V gene TRBV19; 9 bases align to TRBD1. CDR1 LNHDA and CDR2 SQIVND come from the germline V gene (reference sequence). This CDR3 is built from 16 residues. V was pared by 3 bases and J by 2 bases, with 5 bases of the junction left unmatched. For the CDR3, the DNA is TGTGCCAGTAGTATCCGGACAGGGGAGACTGGAAACACCATATATTTT. Amino acids: CASSIRTGETGNTIYF. Full variable domain (rest looked up from reference TRBV19 and TRBJ1-3): DGGITQSPKYLFRKEGQNVTLSCEQNLNHDAMYWYRQDPGQGLRLIYYSQIVNDFQKGDIAEGYSVSREKKESFPLTVTSAQKNPTAFYLCASSIRTGETGNTIYFGEGSWLTVV.

V usage is TRBV4-1 and J usage is TRBJ2-7, with D possibly being TRBD2 (5 bases). The CDR3 is 17 amino acids. Trimming took off 5 bases at V and 2 bases at J, with 22 bases between the two ends. Germline loops: CDR1 MGHRA, CDR2 YSYEKL. The CDR3 loop is CASSLSSPEGLAYEQYF. The DNA for the CDR3 is TGCGCCAGCAGCTTAAGTTCCCCCGAGGGATTGGCCTACGAGCAGTACTTC.

The chain employs TRBV27 and TRBJ2-2; the match to TRBD1 covers 7 bases. Germline CDR1 is MNHEY and CDR2 is SMNVEV (reference sequence). V dropped 5 bases and J dropped 5; count of bases not matched to a gene: 11. This CDR3 spans 16 amino acids. CDR3 in amino acids: CASSTSTGKVTGELFF. The DNA for the CDR3 is TGTGCCAGCAGTACCTCGACAGGGAAGGTAACCGGGGAGCTGTTTTTT.

The chain couples TRBV6-6 to TRBJ2-1; D is uncertain. This CDR3 spans 16 amino acids. Germline CDR1 and CDR2: MNHNY and SVGAGI (reference sequence). V gave up 7 bases and J gave up 1 base, with 17 bases separating them. CDR3 sequence: CASTPPGCLSYNEQFF. The CDR3 coding sequence is TGTGCCAGCACCCCCCCCGGGTGCTTATCCTACAATGAGCAGTTCTTC.

The J gene is TRBJ1-5, the V gene TRBV28; 9 nucleotides agree with TRBD1. With 5 bases clipped from V and 3 bases from J, the junction kept 11 bases outside the gene matches. Germline CDR1 reads MDHEN; CDR2 reads SYDVKM. This CDR3 is built from 17 residues. The CDR3: CASSLPRQGETNQPQHF. CDR3 coding DNA: TGTGCCAGCAGTCTTCCTCGACAGGGGGAGACCAATCAGCCCCAGCATTTT.

The table lists this clone with a count of one. The genes are TRBV19 and TRBJ2-3; 7 bases map to TRBD1. Trimming cost V 7 bases and J 3 bases; bases outside gene matches: 4. The CDR3 has 13 residues. CDR1 and CDR2 from the germline V gene are LNHDA and SQIVND (reference sequence). CDR3 loop: CASKRGQTDTQYF. CDR3 nucleotide sequence: TGTGCCAGTAAAAGGGGGCAGACAGATACGCAGTATTTT.

V is TRBV7-6 and J is TRBJ1-3; D unresolved. This CDR3 comprises 16 residues. Germline CDR1 reads SGHVS; CDR2 reads FNYEAQ. The V and J ends lost 1 base and 0 bases respectively, with 10 bases between them. The CDR3, as DNA: TGTGCCAGCAGCTTAGATTGGGCCAGCTCTGGAAACACCATATATTTT. It yields the protein CASSLDWASSGNTIYF.

This chain links TRBV7-9 with TRBJ1-5; 8 nucleotides agree with TRBD1. The germline gives CDR1 SEHNR, CDR2 FQNEAQ (reference sequence). V shed 0 bases and J 3 bases; nucleotides not matched to a gene: 4. This CDR3 has 16 amino acids. The CDR3 here is CASSLARTGYNQPQHF. The CDR3 nucleotides read TGTGCCAGCAGCTTAGCCCGGACAGGGTACAATCAGCCCCAGCATTTT.

The genes are TRBV19 and TRBJ2-1, with D possibly matching TRBD1 (6 bases). V gave up 6 bases and J gave up 1 base, with 13 bases separating them. The CDR3 covers 15 residues. Looked up from germline, CDR1 is LNHDA and CDR2 is SQIVND (reference sequence). The DNA for the CDR3 is TGTGCCAGTAGACCTGACAGGCGGTCCTACAATGAGCAGTTCTTC. It specifies CASRPDRRSYNEQFF.

The V gene is TRBV19, the J gene TRBJ1-1; D call uncertain. CDR1 and CDR2 from the germline V gene are LNHDA and SQIVND (reference sequence). The CDR3 consists of 14 residues. V was shortened by 5 bases and J by 3 bases, with 13 bases between the two germline ends. The CDR3 region is CASSGGVGYTEAFF. The CDR3 DNA follows: TGTGCCAGTAGTGGCGGGGTCGGGTACACTGAAGCTTTCTTT.

This chain joins TRBV19 and TRBJ1-6; 7 bases are shared with TRBD1. J lost 8 bases, V lost 6 bases, and 13 bases had no gene match. Looked up from germline, CDR1 is LNHDA and CDR2 is SQIVND (reference sequence). CDR3 length: 16 residues. The CDR3 is CASRGLVTGRYSPLHF. CDR3 DNA sequence: TGTGCCAGTAGGGGCCTGGTGACAGGGCGGTATTCACCCCTCCACTTT.

Here the CDR3 reads CAWSPGGGRKLFF. The CDR3 DNA sequence: TGTGCCTGGAGTCCCGGGGGAGGGAGGAAACTGTTTTTT. The chain recombines TRBV30 with TRBJ1-4; a weak D match, TRBD1 (5 bases). The CDR3 has 13 residues. The V end lost 2 bases, the J end lost 11 bases, and 15 bases lay between the germline ends. Germline-derived CDR1 and CDR2 are GTSNPN and SVGIG (reference sequence).